These T cell receptor beta chains were read from a single sample in a study of blood T cell repertoires in COVID-19. TCRdb's table, derived via immunoSEQ multiplex PCR, lists solely in-frame clones and lacks some. The sample has roughly 41,000 clones, roughly nine tenths seen once. The sample was peripheral blood. The origin of the receptors is a man between 60 and 75 years old with acute or convalescent COVID-19. Each CDR3 is given with its conserved first and last residue. Each record gives: V gene, J gene, CDR3 protein.

TRBV11-2	TRBJ2-7	CASSLEPLGEQYF
TRBV5-5	TRBJ1-4	CASSLGVIGTGHYELFF
TRBV5-6	TRBJ1-5	CASSRGQTNQPQHF
TRBV19	TRBJ1-4	CASSMAGAEKLFF
TRBV14	TRBJ1-4	CASSQGVGTANEKLFF
TRBV7-3	TRBJ1-1	CASSLNGPNTEAFF
TRBV2	TRBJ1-5	CASMRTVSNQPQHF
TRBV2	TRBJ1-5	CASMDRAGNQPQHF
TRBV6-1	TRBJ1-2	CASSEAGQGLANYGYTF
TRBV19	TRBJ2-6	CASSMRYGVGANVLTF
TRBV19	TRBJ1-1	CASSPGRGYTEAFF
TRBV28	TRBJ1-2	CASSGLLPPYGYTF
TRBV30	TRBJ1-1	CAWSQGLANTEAFF
TRBV6-2/TRBV6-3	TRBJ1-1	CASSKIRGSTEAFF
TRBV2	TRBJ1-6	CASRVEGNYNSPLHF
TRBV19	TRBJ1-5	CASSIDRGGFSNQPQHF
TRBV3-1/TRBV3-2	TRBJ1-1	CASSPQGLNTEAFF
TRBV5-1	TRBJ1-6	CASSFGQGSSPLHF
TRBV5-6	TRBJ2-1	CASSYGTSYNEQFF
TRBV18	TRBJ2-7	CASSPGSSGEQYF
TRBV11-2	TRBJ2-7	CASSLDRQGEHLF
TRBV6-6	TRBJ1-1	CASRTSGVREAFF
TRBV10-3	TRBJ1-1	CAIWGGPGQGSTEAFF
TRBV10-3	TRBJ1-5	CAISELQGQQPQHF
TRBV13	TRBJ1-1	CASSFQGRGTEAFF
TRBV3-1/TRBV3-2	TRBJ1-6	CASSQTGQGRSPLHF
TRBV18	TRBJ2-7	CASSRTDSSYEQYF
TRBV5-1	TRBJ2-1	CASSLTGSSYNEQFF
TRBV6-2/TRBV6-3	TRBJ1-5	CASSSRGNQPQHF
TRBV5-1	TRBJ1-6	CASSLLQIYNSPLHF
TRBV5-4	TRBJ1-1	CASSSRQGRMNTEAFF
TRBV12-5	TRBJ2-7	CASGLVRTSGGNEQYF
TRBV5-1	TRBJ1-3	CASSLEGGSGNTIYF
TRBV7-2	TRBJ1-1	CASSPQMNTEAFF
TRBV24-1	TRBJ2-1	CATSDSIPLGLISYNEQFF
TRBV30	TRBJ1-5	CAWSVGTVNQPQHF
TRBV3-1/TRBV3-2	TRBJ1-1	CASSQERGVGEGTEAFF
TRBV24-1	TRBJ2-1	CATSDPTGDNEQFF
TRBV7-2	TRBJ1-2	CASSFLRSGLDGYTF
TRBV7-7	TRBJ1-2	CASSLGQPSSIAKLRVVYGYTF
TRBV6-5	TRBJ1-2	CASSSDRTRLYGYTF
TRBV29-1	TRBJ1-2	CSVNGQESAGYTF
TRBV3-1/TRBV3-2	TRBJ2-1	CASSQTIAEQFF
TRBV15	TRBJ1-5	CATSRGLQGGNQPQHF
TRBV30	TRBJ1-2	CAWSVREASGYTF
TRBV2	TRBJ2-1	CASTRTTTINEQFF
TRBV5-1	TRBJ2-7	CASSLQGASYEQYF
TRBV2	TRBJ2-1	CASSPTSGNYNEQFF
TRBV4-2	TRBJ2-4	CASSQTGQGKNIQYF
TRBV5-6	TRBJ2-7	CASSFTRGSSYEQYF
TRBV28	TRBJ2-3	CASSFEIGTSTDTQYF
TRBV14	TRBJ1-1	CASSQGTGLNTEAFF
TRBV6-5	TRBJ1-1	CASSYSELNTEAFF
TRBV28	TRBJ1-2	CASSFTTGSPDDTF